This paragraph covers one T cell receptor beta chain sequence. Its antigen specificity is not known. No quality values exist for individual bases; no much larger clone is one base distant. Systemically healthy Caucasian individuals from Russia, 35 to 50 in total and aged roughly 6 to 95 years, were included as donors. Each donor gave 8 to 10 milliliters of peripheral blood, drawn into EDTA-treated Vacutainer tubes. Ficoll-Paque density-gradient centrifugation was used to isolate PBMCs, with at least 7 million per sample. Trizol reagent was used to extract total RNA from PBMCs, with at least 5 micrograms per sample. For every donor, an aliquot of PBMCs went through flow cytometry to measure the percentages of naive CD45RAhigh/CD27high T cells. The data stem from a study of blood T cells in healthy people across ages (dated by TCRdb to the mid-2010s). Study-wide context: In model experiments, template switching captured roughly one uniquely barcoded TCR beta cDNA molecule for every two T cells. To track age-related changes in TCR beta repertoire diversity, the study relied on deep sequencing normalized with unique cDNA molecular identifiers. The donors were divided into four age groups: young (average roughly 17 years), middle-aged (approximately 39), aged (roughly 60) and long-lived (about 84). To avoid experimental bias, donors of different ages were spread randomly across the sequencing lanes. Two additional independent replicas of 1 million unique cDNA reads from the same blood draw were analyzed for two donors (one aged 18 to 30 and one aged 80 or older). General study outcomes and caveats: Estimates of total diversity from one million sequenced T cells were regarded as lower bounds and underestimates. Because profiling used bulk unsorted PBMCs, naive and antigen-experienced compartments could not be compared conclusively. Because donor CMV infection status was unknown, age-related changes in expanded clonotypes were potentially confounded. Observed TCR beta diversity correlated strongly with the percentage of naive T cells measured by flow cytometry. The long-lived group showed more naive CD4+ T cells, fewer expanded clones and increased TCR diversity than the aged group, suggesting age selection. Observed TCR beta diversity per million T cells fell roughly linearly with age, and a significant reduction was already apparent by age roughly 40.

CDR1 and CDR2 are read off the germline V gene as SGHTA and FQGNSA. V is clipped by 5 bases and J by 13 bases, and the sequence between their germline boundaries is 27 bases long. The CDR3 measures 16 amino acids from cysteine to phenylalanine. The only DNA kept is the CDR3, 48 bases in frame from the first base. The method behind the library was 5' RACE. The sequencing machine was an Illumina HiSeq 2500. A second 7 to 11 cycle PCR used a sample-barcoded 5' primer and a J-beta primer mix. A template-switch 5' adaptor carrying 12 random nucleotides introduced a unique molecular identifier onto each TCR beta cDNA molecule. At least 2.5 million CDR3-containing paired-end reads were obtained from each sample. All of the RNA was converted into first-strand cDNA using the Mint cDNA synthesis kit, with a TRBC-specific oligonucleotide serving as the primer. Following uracil-DNA glycosylase treatment, all cDNA underwent a first 18-cycle PCR with the universal primers M1SS and BC2_uni_R. In the source study's methods: Each sample was normalized by randomly selecting 1 million high-quality reads, each carrying a distinct molecular identifier. Instead of being binned into consensus sequences, reads with shared molecular identifiers were discarded. CDR3 identification, clonotype clustering and error correction used MiTCR with a Q25 quality threshold and the strictest error-elimination algorithm. Lower-bound total TCR beta diversity was estimated with a nonparametric unseen species model using Euler transformation. TCRdb itself trimmed the public reads at Q25 with fastp, ran MiXCR and retained productive beta chains. Rows merge per CDR3 protein into single entries with the most common DNA and genes. It is TCRdb's table, rather than the study itself, that gives the V and J calls and clone size. The sample records more than 1 million distinct CDR3 sequences, 40% to 50% of which are singletons. The top ten clonotypes cover approximately 17% of the sample.

Input material: blood. The chain was built from TRBV7-2 and TRBJ2-1, with no confident D gene call. This clonotype was obtained from a woman aged 55-70 years in good health. The CDR3 protein sequence reads: CASSPITKGPRETQFF. The nucleotide sequence reads as follows: TGTGCCAGCAGCCCCATTACGAAGGGCCCTCGCGAGACCCAGTTCTTC. The entire variable domain, with the stretches around the CDR3 drawn from the reference TRBV7-2 and TRBJ2-1 proteins, is GAGVSQSPSNKVTEKGKDVELRCDPISGHTALYWYRQSLGQGLEFLIYFQGNSAPDKSGLPSDRFSAERTGGSVSTLTIQRTQQEDSAVYLCASSPITKGPRETQFFGPGTRLTVL.